These T cell receptor beta chains were read from a single sample in a study of cytomegalovirus exposure and HLA in healthy donors. Some clones are missing from TCRdb's copy, which holds only in-frame ones; the method was immunoSEQ multiplex PCR. Of around 100,000 clones in the sample, over 60% are singletons; the top ten hold roughly 2%. Sequencing was carried out using PBMCs. The receptors were sampled from a woman in her twenties or thirties in good health and CMV-seronegative. Both conserved end residues are part of each CDR3. D genes are given only for firm matches. Only some rows state a clone size, as once, few, many or a class for expanded clones.

v_call,j_call,d_call,clone_size,cdr3_nt,cdr3_aa
TRBV6-1,TRBJ1-5,NA,few,TGTGCCAGCAGTGAAGGGGGGTTGGGGGGTCAGCCCCAGCATTTT,CASSEGGLGGQPQHF
TRBV9,TRBJ2-3,NA,NA,TGTGCCAGCAGCCTCGGGGTAGTAGGGGATACGCAGTATTTT,CASSLGVVGDTQYF
TRBV20-1,TRBJ2-3,NA,NA,TGCAGTGCAATAGCGGCAGATACGCAGTATTTT,CSAIAADTQYF
TRBV28,TRBJ2-7,TRBD1,NA,TGTGCCAGCAGTCCCCGGGACAGGGTACACGAGCAGTACTTC,CASSPRDRVHEQYF
TRBV28,TRBJ2-1,TRBD2,NA,TGTGCCAGCAGTCTCCCTGTGACTAGCGAGTTCTACAATGAGCAGTTCTTC,CASSLPVTSEFYNEQFF
TRBV18,TRBJ1-2,NA,NA,TGTGCCAGCTCACAACTACAGGGCTCCCCTCGCTATGGCTACACCTTC,CASSQLQGSPRYGYTF
TRBV6-4,TRBJ2-1,TRBD2,NA,TGTGCCAGCAGCAAAGCGGGAGGGAACAATGAGCAGTTCTTC,CASSKAGGNNEQFF
TRBV6-1,TRBJ1-2,TRBD1,few,TGTGCCAGCAGTGTAGGGACAGGGGAGGCGAAGGGCTACACCTTC,CASSVGTGEAKGYTF
TRBV4-3,TRBJ1-5,NA,few,TGCGCCAGCAGCCAAGATTCCGGTAGCAATCAGCCCCAGCATTTT,CASSQDSGSNQPQHF
TRBV9,TRBJ1-1,NA,NA,TGTGCCAGCAGCCCGCAGCGGGGGGCCCTGAACACTGAAGCTTTCTTT,CASSPQRGALNTEAFF
TRBV30,TRBJ2-7,TRBD1,once,TGTGCCTGGGACTCCGGGACAGAAGACTTTCCCTACGAGCAGTACTTC,CAWDSGTEDFPYEQYF
TRBV7-2,TRBJ2-3,TRBD2,NA,TGTGCCAGCAGTCGGGCGGGGGTGAGCACAGATACGCAGTATTTT,CASSRAGVSTDTQYF
TRBV27,TRBJ1-1,NA,once,TGTGCCAGCACCGGACCGGCGGGCTTAAACACTGAAGCTTTCTTT,CASTGPAGLNTEAFF
TRBV6-5,TRBJ1-1,NA,NA,TGTGCCAGCAGTTACGCCAACTTGAACACTGAAGCTTTCTTT,CASSYANLNTEAFF
TRBV27,TRBJ2-1,TRBD1,few,TGTGCCAGCAGTTTAATGGGACAGACCTACAATGAGCAGTTCTTC,CASSLMGQTYNEQFF
TRBV28,TRBJ1-3,NA,NA,TGTGCCAGCAGTTCTCAACAGGGCGTCGCTGGAAACACCATATATTTT,CASSSQQGVAGNTIYF
TRBV7-9,TRBJ2-5,TRBD2,few,TGTGCCAGCAGCCAGCACGAGGGACTAGCGGGAGTCCAAGAGACCCAGTACTTC,CASSQHEGLAGVQETQYF
TRBV7-8,TRBJ1-1,TRBD1,NA,TGTGCCAGCAGCCCAATACAGGGGACGGGCACTGAAGCTTTCTTT,CASSPIQGTGTEAFF
TRBV9,TRBJ1-4,NA,NA,TGTGCCAGCAGCGTGGACAACATGAATGAAAAACTGTTTTTT,CASSVDNMNEKLFF
TRBV27,TRBJ2-1,TRBD2,NA,TGTGCCAGCAGCCCGAATCAGCGGGAGGTTTTCTACAATGAGCAGTTCTTC,CASSPNQREVFYNEQFF
TRBV5-1,TRBJ2-7,NA,NA,TGCGCCAGCAGCAAAGACAGCCCCCCTTACGAGCAGTACTTC,CASSKDSPPYEQYF
TRBV5-1,TRBJ2-1,NA,NA,TGCGCCAGCGGCTTGGCAGGACAGATAAGCAATGAGCAGTTCTTC,CASGLAGQISNEQFF
TRBV13,TRBJ2-4,TRBD2,NA,TGTGCCAGCAGCTTAGGCGGAGCTAGCGGTGTTCAGTACTTC,CASSLGGASGVQYF
TRBV28,TRBJ2-1,TRBD1,NA,TGTGCCAGCAGCAAGGGACAGGGCTCCTACAATGAGCAGTTCTTC,CASSKGQGSYNEQFF
TRBV28,TRBJ1-1,NA,NA,TGTGCCAGCAGTTTAGTCAGGGGCTTGAACACTGAAGCTTTCTTT,CASSLVRGLNTEAFF
TRBV19,TRBJ2-1,NA,few,TGTGCCAGTACTGAGGAGGGGGCGGACTACAATGAGCAGTTCTTC,CASTEEGADYNEQFF
TRBV28,TRBJ2-7,TRBD1,few,TGTGCCAGCAGTTCGTCCGGGACAGGGACTCCCTACGAGCAGTACTTC,CASSSSGTGTPYEQYF
TRBV7-2,TRBJ2-3,TRBD2,NA,TGTGCCAGCAGTAGCGGACTAGCCCCCGATACGCAGTATTTT,CASSSGLAPDTQYF
TRBV27,TRBJ1-2,TRBD1,NA,TGTGCCAGCAGTCGGACAGGGCGGGACGGCTACACCTTC,CASSRTGRDGYTF
TRBV4-3,TRBJ1-1,NA,NA,TGCGCCAGCAGCCACCAAAACAGGGCCACTGAAGCTTTCTTT,CASSHQNRATEAFF
TRBV4-3,TRBJ2-7,NA,NA,TGCGCCAGCAGCCAAGGTATCGGGGTCCCAGTACAGCAGTACTTC,CASSQGIGVPVQQYF
TRBV7-9,TRBJ2-7,TRBD2,NA,TGTGCCAGCAGCTTAGCGGTTGGCGGGAGCGGCGAGCAGTACTTC,CASSLAVGGSGEQYF
TRBV4-1,TRBJ1-1,NA,NA,TGCGCCAGCAGCCAAGTGACACCCACTGAAGCTTTCTTT,CASSQVTPTEAFF
TRBV6-5,TRBJ2-7,TRBD1,NA,TGTGCCAGCAGTTATACTACAGGGGGCGCCTCCTACGAGCAGTACTTC,CASSYTTGGASYEQYF
TRBV27,TRBJ2-7,TRBD1,NA,TGTGCCAGCTGGATCGCAGGACAGGGGATGGACGAGCAGTACTTC,CASWIAGQGMDEQYF
TRBV5-1,TRBJ2-7,TRBD2,NA,TGCGCCAGCAGCTTGGGGCTAGCGGGATTCTCTAACTACGAGCAGTACTTC,CASSLGLAGFSNYEQYF
TRBV5-6,TRBJ2-6,NA,NA,TGTGCCAGCAGCTCAAGCCAGGGTCCCAACGTCCTGACTTTC,CASSSSQGPNVLTF
TRBV5-1,TRBJ1-2,NA,NA,TGCGCCAGCAGCATTACCCCGCGCCCTACTCCCCCTGGCTACACCTTC,CASSITPRPTPPGYTF
TRBV7-9,TRBJ2-5,NA,few,TGTGCCAGCAGCTTAGTTTTGTCCAGGGGAGAGACCCAGTACTTC,CASSLVLSRGETQYF
TRBV30,TRBJ1-1,TRBD1,NA,TGTGCCTGGAGTGTAAAGGGGGCGTTCACTGAAGCTTTCTTT,CAWSVKGAFTEAFF
TRBV5-6,TRBJ2-7,NA,NA,TGTGCCAGCAGCCGATGGGGAGCCTACGAGCAGTACTTC,CASSRWGAYEQYF
TRBV2,TRBJ1-5,TRBD1,NA,TGTGCCAGCATACGGGACAGGGGCCTTTATAGCAATCAGCCCCAGCATTTT,CASIRDRGLYSNQPQHF
TRBV4-1,TRBJ2-1,TRBD1,NA,TGCGCCAGCAGCCAAGGGAGTGCAGGGACAGGGGTAAAATATGAGCAGTTCTTC,CASSQGSAGTGVKYEQFF
TRBV4-2,TRBJ1-6,TRBD1,NA,TGTGCCAGCAGCCAAGAGGGGACAGGTAATTCACCCCTCCACTTT,CASSQEGTGNSPLHF